A selection of T cell receptor beta chains follows, all from one sample in a study of CD8 T cells in Susac syndrome. TCRdb used MiXCR to reprocess the immunoSEQ multiplex PCR reads, holding one entry per CDR3 protein. The table has 55,000 to 75,000 distinct CDR3 sequences, 93% seen once. The sequenced sample was CD4+ T cells from PBMCs. The receptors come from a human donor with Susac syndrome. CDR3s include the opening cysteine and the closing phenylalanine or tryptophan. Fields, in order: J gene, V gene, CDR3 protein.

J gene: TRBJ1-1
V gene: TRBV5-1
CDR3 protein: CASSWTGMGTEAFF

J gene: TRBJ1-2
V gene: TRBV5-1
CDR3 protein: CASNLGHRGSYGYTF

J gene: TRBJ2-1
V gene: TRBV28
CDR3 protein: CASSLLTGYEQFF

J gene: TRBJ2-7
V gene: TRBV20-1
CDR3 protein: CSARSPIFPYEQYF

J gene: TRBJ1-2
V gene: TRBV24-1
CDR3 protein: CATSDNTGVYGYTF

J gene: TRBJ2-7
V gene: TRBV7-2
CDR3 protein: CASSSPGDEQYF

J gene: TRBJ2-4
V gene: TRBV5-6
CDR3 protein: CASSFGGAAKNIQYF

J gene: TRBJ1-2
V gene: TRBV7-6
CDR3 protein: CASTLTPGHGGPNYGYTF

J gene: TRBJ1-4
V gene: TRBV5-1
CDR3 protein: CASSPPDSTNEKLFF

J gene: TRBJ2-2
V gene: TRBV27
CDR3 protein: CASSEKYTGELFF

J gene: TRBJ1-5
V gene: TRBV2
CDR3 protein: CASRGTGGASRSGQPQHF

J gene: TRBJ2-2
V gene: TRBV4-1
CDR3 protein: CASSQEVSNTGELFF

J gene: TRBJ2-1
V gene: TRBV5-1
CDR3 protein: CASTTGVLIYNEQFF

J gene: TRBJ2-7
V gene: TRBV7-2
CDR3 protein: CASSFRQGSYEQYF

J gene: TRBJ2-7
V gene: TRBV7-2
CDR3 protein: CASSRTSGGAYEQYF

J gene: TRBJ2-2
V gene: TRBV10-3
CDR3 protein: CAISEQGTGELFF

J gene: TRBJ2-1
V gene: TRBV11-1
CDR3 protein: CASSPSRGQYNEQFF

J gene: TRBJ2-5
V gene: TRBV7-2
CDR3 protein: CASSFGRPPQETQYF

J gene: TRBJ2-2
V gene: TRBV12-3/TRBV12-4
CDR3 protein: CASTPQRAGELFF

J gene: TRBJ1-4
V gene: TRBV6-5
CDR3 protein: CASRNDRATNEKLFF

J gene: TRBJ2-3
V gene: TRBV12-3/TRBV12-4
CDR3 protein: CASSLSGSTDTQYF

J gene: TRBJ1-2
V gene: TRBV6-5
CDR3 protein: CASSSRTGYQFDGYTF

J gene: TRBJ1-1
V gene: TRBV4-1
CDR3 protein: CASSQQGVPNTEAFF

J gene: TRBJ2-5
V gene: TRBV29-1
CDR3 protein: CSVAWTRSETQYF

J gene: TRBJ2-1
V gene: TRBV28
CDR3 protein: CASRSGTAQFF

J gene: TRBJ2-3
V gene: TRBV4-2
CDR3 protein: CASSQGTGVPDTQYF

J gene: TRBJ1-4
V gene: TRBV4-3
CDR3 protein: CASSQEYRMEKLFF

J gene: TRBJ1-2
V gene: TRBV5-1
CDR3 protein: CASGLDGRDGYTF

J gene: TRBJ2-7
V gene: TRBV7-2
CDR3 protein: CASSLTRGAHEQYF

J gene: TRBJ1-1
V gene: TRBV7-2
CDR3 protein: CASSPRTVTEAFF

J gene: TRBJ2-3
V gene: TRBV5-1
CDR3 protein: CASSLELAGSTDTQYF

J gene: TRBJ2-3
V gene: TRBV6-5
CDR3 protein: CASSYAGQFSTDTQYF

J gene: TRBJ1-1
V gene: TRBV10-3
CDR3 protein: CAISESGRGDTEAFF

J gene: TRBJ1-2
V gene: TRBV5-1
CDR3 protein: CASSLGQGNYGYTF

J gene: TRBJ2-5
V gene: TRBV7-2
CDR3 protein: CASSLARASGQETQYF

J gene: TRBJ2-7
V gene: TRBV29-1
CDR3 protein: CSVVKGQGAYEQYF

J gene: TRBJ2-1
V gene: TRBV6-2/TRBV6-3
CDR3 protein: CASSPFTRLSSYNEQFF

J gene: TRBJ2-7
V gene: TRBV24-1
CDR3 protein: CATSDSAGGDTSYEQYF